This TCR beta chain was retrieved from a study of blood T cell repertoires in COVID-19 (dated by TCRdb to 2018 to 2021). Looking at the study overall: The collaborator samples originated in the United States, Italy and Spain and spanned the acute and convalescent phases of COVID-19. The prospective study material was composed of cDNA or gDNA derived from T cells, B-cell-depleted T cells, or PBMCs. Subjects who had been exposed to COVID-19, were actively infected with it, or had recovered from it provided the deeply sampled blood TCRbeta repertoires that made up the dataset. A freely available public database, intended as a resource for researchers studying the immune response to SARS-CoV-2, is where the repertoires were released. The samples were drawn from two sources: the first 160 participants of the ongoing ImmuneRACE study, and 1,000 to 1,500 subjects contributed by 6 global collaborators. Sample metadata almost always included a de-identified subject ID, COVID-19 status, age in years and sex. Where available, HLA class I and class II types were obtained from metadata supplied by the sample provider rather than from assay-based typing. The full study reports these points: The quantity of clinical and demographic metadata differed by source and by participant and was supplied without curation.

A note on this clone: Its antigen remains unidentified. No much larger clonotype is one base removed from it; base qualities were not supplied.

One collaborating source in Seattle enrolled patients during active infection and followed them longitudinally through the course of disease. Collaborating institutions collected whole blood in K2EDTA tubes following their own protocols. Collaborator samples were shipped for TCRbeta analysis as frozen whole blood, isolated PBMCs, or DNA extracted from either sample type. The immunoSEQ Assay, a bias-controlled multiplex PCR, was used to amplify TCRbeta CDR3 regions from genomic DNA. The study's own analysis went as follows. The number of nucleated cells in each sample was estimated by amplification of reference gene primers within the assay. To quantify the absolute abundance of each unique TCRbeta CDR3 rearrangement, sequence reads were collapsed and filtered. For each sample, productive Simpson clonality was calculated as the square root of Simpson's diversity index across productive rearrangements. TCRdb re-hosts the immuneACCESS table, in-frame sequences only. Its copies lack some clones; in the studies checked, an unresolved V gene accounts for under half of them, and the cause for the rest is not known. V and J calls plus clone size are reproduced from that table; the DNA served to infer D and trimming. This sample gives 220,000 or so clones in total; more than 85% of them show up just once. Approximately 10% of the sample is taken by the ten largest.

The source of this sequence is a woman in her forties or fifties with COVID-19, enrolled during active disease. Sequenced material: peripheral blood.

The CDR3 in this case is CASSFFRRTHEGYTF. The bases are TGTGCCAGCAGCTTCTTCCGTCGGACTCACGAGGGTTACACCTTC. This receptor chain uses TRBV12-1 and TRBJ1-2. TRBV12-1 is classified as a pseudogene. The CDR3 has 15 amino acids, counting the end cysteine and phenylalanine. Solely the CDR3 DNA is kept, with 45 bases framed from the first base.